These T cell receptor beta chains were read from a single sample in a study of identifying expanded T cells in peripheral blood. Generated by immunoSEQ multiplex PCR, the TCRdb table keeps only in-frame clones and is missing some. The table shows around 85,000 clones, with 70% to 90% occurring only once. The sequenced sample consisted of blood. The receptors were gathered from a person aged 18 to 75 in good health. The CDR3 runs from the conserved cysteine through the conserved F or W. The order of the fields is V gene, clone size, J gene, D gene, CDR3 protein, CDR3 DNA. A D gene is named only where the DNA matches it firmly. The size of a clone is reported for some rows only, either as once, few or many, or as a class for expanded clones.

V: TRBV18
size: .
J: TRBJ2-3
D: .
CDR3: CASSPGRDTDTQYF
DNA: TGTGCCAGCTCACCGGGCCGGGACACAGATACGCAGTATTTT

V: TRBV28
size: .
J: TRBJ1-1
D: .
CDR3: CASSWLDTEAFF
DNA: TGTGCCAGCAGCTGGTTGGACACTGAAGCTTTCTTT

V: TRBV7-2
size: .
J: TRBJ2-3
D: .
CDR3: CASSPYLGGRGADTQYF
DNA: TGTGCCAGCAGCCCGTACCTCGGGGGCCGAGGGGCAGATACGCAGTATTTT

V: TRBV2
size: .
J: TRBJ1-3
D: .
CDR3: CASSFQGLYSGNTIYF
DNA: TGTGCCAGCAGTTTCCAGGGGCTATACTCTGGAAACACCATATATTTT

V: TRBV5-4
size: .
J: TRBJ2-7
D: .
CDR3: CASRRDSTSYEQYF
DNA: TGTGCCAGCAGGCGTGACTCGACCTCCTACGAGCAGTACTTC

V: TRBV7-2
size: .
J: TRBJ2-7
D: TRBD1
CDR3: CASSLGGTGISYEQYF
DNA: TGTGCCAGCAGCTTAGGGGGGACAGGGATCTCCTACGAGCAGTACTTC

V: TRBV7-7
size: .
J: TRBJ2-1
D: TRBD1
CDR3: CASSPDRTYNEQFF
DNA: TGTGCCAGCAGCCCGGACAGGACCTACAATGAGCAGTTCTTC

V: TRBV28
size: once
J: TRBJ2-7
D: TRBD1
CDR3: CASTGGGPLRQYF
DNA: TGTGCCAGCACAGGGGGCGGGCCTTTGAGGCAGTACTTC

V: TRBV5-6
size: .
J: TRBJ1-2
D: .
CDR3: CASSFWGDYGYTF
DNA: TGTGCCAGCAGCTTTTGGGGCGACTATGGCTACACCTTC

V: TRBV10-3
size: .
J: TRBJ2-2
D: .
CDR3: CAISERNRAVGLTGELFF
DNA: TGTGCCATCAGTGAGAGGAACAGGGCTGTGGGTCTGACCGGGGAGCTGTTTTTT

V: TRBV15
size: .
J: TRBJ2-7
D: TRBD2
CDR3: CATSTYSGASSYEQYF
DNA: TGTGCCACCAGCACCTACAGCGGGGCAAGCTCCTACGAGCAGTACTTC

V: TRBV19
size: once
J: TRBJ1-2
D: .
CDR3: CASSFSRYGYTF
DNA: TGTGCCAGTAGTTTTTCCAGGTACGGCTACACCTTC

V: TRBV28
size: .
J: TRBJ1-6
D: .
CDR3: CASRPYSISYNSPLHF
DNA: TGTGCCAGCAGGCCCTATAGTATCTCCTATAATTCACCCCTCCACTTT

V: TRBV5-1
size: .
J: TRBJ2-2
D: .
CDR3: CASRRDANTGELFF
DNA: TGCGCCAGCAGACGAGACGCGAACACCGGGGAGCTGTTTTTT

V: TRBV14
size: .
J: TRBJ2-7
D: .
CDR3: CASSQGRSYEQYF
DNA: TGTGCCAGCAGCCAAGGTCGAAGCTACGAGCAGTACTTC

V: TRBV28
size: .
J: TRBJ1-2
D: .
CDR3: CASRYQGSNYGYTF
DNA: TGTGCCAGCAGGTATCAGGGATCTAACTATGGCTACACCTTC

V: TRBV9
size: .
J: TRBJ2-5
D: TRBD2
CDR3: CASSVGSGGAPETQYF
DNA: TGTGCCAGCAGCGTGGGAAGCGGGGGTGCCCCGGAGACCCAGTACTTC

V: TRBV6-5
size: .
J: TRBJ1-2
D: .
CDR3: CASTSQGSGYTF
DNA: TGTGCCAGCACCTCACAGGGCTCTGGCTACACCTTC

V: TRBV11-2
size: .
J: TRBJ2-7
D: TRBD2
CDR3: CASSLGQGGTRSYEQYF
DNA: TGTGCCAGCAGCTTGGGGCAGGGAGGGACTCGCTCCTACGAGCAGTACTTC

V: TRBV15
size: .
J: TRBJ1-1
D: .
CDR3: CATSRVGWGTEAFF
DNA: TGTGCCACCAGCAGAGTCGGTTGGGGCACTGAAGCTTTCTTT

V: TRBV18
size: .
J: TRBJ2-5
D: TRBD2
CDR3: CASSHPLRGGPETQYF
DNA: TGTGCCAGCTCCCACCCCTTGCGGGGGGGCCCCGAGACCCAGTACTTC

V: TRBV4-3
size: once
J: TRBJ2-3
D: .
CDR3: CASSQDRDWDSDTQYF
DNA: TGCGCCAGCAGCCAAGACCGGGACTGGGACTCAGATACGCAGTATTTT

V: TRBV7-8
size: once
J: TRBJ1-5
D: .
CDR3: CASSLWVGNQPQHF
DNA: TGTGCCAGCAGCTTATGGGTTGGCAATCAGCCCCAGCATTTT

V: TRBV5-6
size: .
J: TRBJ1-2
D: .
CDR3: CASSLVYSRDGYTF
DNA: TGTGCCAGCAGCTTGGTTTACAGCCGGGATGGCTACACCTTC

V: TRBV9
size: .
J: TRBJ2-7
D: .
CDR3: CASSVAPLYEQYF
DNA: TGTGCCAGCAGCGTAGCGCCCCTCTACGAGCAGTACTTC

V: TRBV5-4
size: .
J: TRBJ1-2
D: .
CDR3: CASSPPGSGLWSYTF
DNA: TGTGCCAGCAGCCCCCCCGGCTCGGGACTGTGGAGCTACACCTTC

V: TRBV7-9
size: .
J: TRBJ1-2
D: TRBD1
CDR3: CASSLQQGSNYGYTF
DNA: TGTGCCAGCAGCTTACAACAGGGGTCTAACTATGGCTACACCTTC

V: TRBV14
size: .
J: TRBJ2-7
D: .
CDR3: CASSPSYEQYF
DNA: TGTGCCAGCAGCCCCTCCTACGAGCAGTACTTC

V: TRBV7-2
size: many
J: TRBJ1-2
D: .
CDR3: CASMEGQGINYGYTF
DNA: TGTGCCAGCATGGAGGGGCAGGGCATTAACTATGGCTACACCTTC

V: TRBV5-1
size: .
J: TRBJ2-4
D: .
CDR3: CASSVGEDSLLAKNIQYF
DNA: TGCGCCAGCAGCGTGGGCGAGGACAGCTTACTAGCCAAAAACATTCAGTACTTC

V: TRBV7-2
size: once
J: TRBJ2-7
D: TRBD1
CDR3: CASSGRTGGMYEQYF
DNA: TGTGCCAGCAGCGGGAGGACAGGGGGCATGTACGAGCAGTACTTC

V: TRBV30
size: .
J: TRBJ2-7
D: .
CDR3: CAWSVGAGTYEQYF
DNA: TGTGCCTGGAGTGTTGGTGCGGGAACCTACGAGCAGTACTTC

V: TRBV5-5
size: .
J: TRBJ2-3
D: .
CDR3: CASSLLRTLNTDTQYF
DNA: TGTGCCAGCAGCTTGCTAAGGACTCTAAACACAGATACGCAGTATTTT

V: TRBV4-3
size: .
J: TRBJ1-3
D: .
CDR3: CASSLKFDGNTIYF
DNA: TGCGCCAGCAGCCTTAAGTTCGACGGAAACACCATATATTTT

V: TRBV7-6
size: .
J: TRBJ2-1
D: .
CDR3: CASSLLGGDPLYEQFF
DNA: TGTGCCAGCAGCTTATTGGGGGGAGATCCTCTATATGAGCAGTTCTTC

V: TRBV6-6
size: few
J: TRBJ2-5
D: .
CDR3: CASTRWVGREETQYF
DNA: TGTGCCAGCACGCGCTGGGTGGGCCGCGAAGAGACCCAGTACTTC

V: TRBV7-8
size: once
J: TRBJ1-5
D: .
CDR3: CASSFQSGSNQPQHF
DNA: TGTGCCAGCAGCTTTCAATCAGGAAGCAATCAGCCCCAGCATTTT

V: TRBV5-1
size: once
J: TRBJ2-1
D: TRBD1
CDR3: CASSSQGTDLEQFF
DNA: TGCGCCAGCAGCTCCCAGGGGACAGATCTTGAGCAGTTCTTC

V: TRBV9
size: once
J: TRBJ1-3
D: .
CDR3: CASSVTSQVSGNTIYF
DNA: TGTGCCAGCAGCGTAACCAGTCAAGTCTCTGGAAACACCATATATTTT

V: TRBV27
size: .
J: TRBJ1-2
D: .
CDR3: CASSLTVGRNYGYTF
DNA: TGTGCCAGCAGTTTAACGGTGGGGCGAAACTATGGCTACACCTTC

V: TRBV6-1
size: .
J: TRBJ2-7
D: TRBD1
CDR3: CASSESWDRGYNEQYF
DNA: TGTGCCAGCAGTGAAAGTTGGGACAGGGGTTATAACGAGCAGTACTTC

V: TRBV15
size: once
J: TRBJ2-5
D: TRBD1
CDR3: CATSRTGTGGLAETQYF
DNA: TGTGCCACCAGCAGGACCGGGACAGGGGGACTTGCAGAGACCCAGTACTTC

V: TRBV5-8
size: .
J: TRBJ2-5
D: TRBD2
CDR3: CASSHGLAGGLETQYF
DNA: TGTGCCAGCAGCCACGGACTAGCGGGGGGGTTGGAGACCCAGTACTTC

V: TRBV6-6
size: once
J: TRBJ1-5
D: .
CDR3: CASSGGLGFDQPQHF
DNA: TGTGCCAGCAGCGGAGGGCTGGGGTTCGATCAGCCCCAGCATTTT

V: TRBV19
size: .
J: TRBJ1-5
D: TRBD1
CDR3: CASSRQGIMSNQPQHF
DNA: TGTGCCAGTAGCAGACAGGGAATTATGAGCAATCAGCCCCAGCATTTT

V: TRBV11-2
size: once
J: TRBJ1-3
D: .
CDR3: CASSQEASSGNTIYF
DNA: TGTGCCAGCAGCCAAGAAGCGTCCTCTGGAAACACCATATATTTT

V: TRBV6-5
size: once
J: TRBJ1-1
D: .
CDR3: CASSPLAIMNTEAFF
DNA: TGTGCCAGCAGCCCACTGGCCATTATGAACACTGAAGCTTTCTTT

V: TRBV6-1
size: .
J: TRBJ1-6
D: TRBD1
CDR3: CAAGQGARDSPLHF
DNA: TGTGCCGCGGGACAGGGGGCGCGCGATTCACCCCTCCACTTT

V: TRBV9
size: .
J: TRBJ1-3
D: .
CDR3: CASSGMTTSRGTIYF
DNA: TGTGCCAGCAGCGGAATGACCACCTCTCGGGGAACCATATATTTT

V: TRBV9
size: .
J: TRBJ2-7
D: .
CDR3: CASSVGGNPYEQYF
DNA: TGTGCCAGCAGCGTAGGAGGGAACCCCTACGAGCAGTACTTC

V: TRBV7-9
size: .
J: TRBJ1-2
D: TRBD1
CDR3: CASSFLQTGNYGYTF
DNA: TGTGCCAGCAGCTTTCTTCAGACAGGGAACTATGGCTACACCTTC

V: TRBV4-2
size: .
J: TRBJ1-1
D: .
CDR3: CASSPPQSSREAFF
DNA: TGTGCCAGCAGCCCCCCCCAATCGAGCCGTGAAGCTTTCTTT

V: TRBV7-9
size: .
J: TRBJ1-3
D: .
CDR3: CASSLSGSFGNTIYF
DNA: TGTGCCAGCAGCTTAAGCGGATCCTTCGGAAACACCATATATTTT

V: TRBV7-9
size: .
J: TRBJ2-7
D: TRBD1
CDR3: CASSLGIIGTGGIHEQYF
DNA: TGTGCCAGCAGCTTAGGAATCATCGGGACAGGGGGCATCCACGAGCAGTACTTC